A single sample is the source of the 4 T cell receptor beta chains below, sequenced in a study of vaccination and CD4 T cells after COVID-19. Treatment of the sample: roughly 11-day PBMC culture with coronavirus spike peptide pools or control peptides (ViraFEST assay). With the Oncomine TCR Beta short-read assay, DNA from cultured CD4+ T cells was sequenced. TCRdb independently ran MiXCR on the PCR reads; one entry per CDR3 protein. The data contain some 16,000 distinct CDR3 sequences, about three quarters of them singletons. Antigens for these TCRs are unknown. What was sequenced was CD4+ T cells from blood, cultured in vitro. Receptor source: a human donor who had recovered from COVID-19.

V gene TRBV6-1 combines with J gene TRBJ1-2; the D is unclear. V was trimmed by 6 bases and J by 2 bases, leaving 7 bases between them. In germline, CDR1 is MNHNS, CDR2 SASEGT. The CDR3 extends over 12 amino acids. For the CDR3, the DNA is TGTGCCAGCAGCAGAGACAACTATGGCTACACCTTC. It encodes CASSRDNYGYTF.

The genes are TRBV11-2 and TRBJ1-1, with 9 bases fitting TRBD1. V lost 5 bases and J lost 1; bases outside the gene matches: 8. Germline values: CDR1 SGHAT, CDR2 FQNNGV. This CDR3 is built from 16 residues. The CDR3 region is CASSQTGGVENTEAFF. The CDR3 DNA follows: TGTGCCAGCAGCCAGACAGGGGGGGTGGAGAACACTGAAGCTTTCTTT. The complete variable domain, with remaining parts taken from reference TRBV11-2 and TRBJ1-1, reads EAGVAQSPRYKIIEKRQSVAFWCNPISGHATLYWYQQILGQGPKLLIQFQNNGVVDDSQLPKDRFSAERLKGVDSTLKIQPAKLEDSAVYLCASSQTGGVENTEAFFGQGTRLTVV.

The chain uses TRBV11-2 and TRBJ2-1; D gene uncertain. The CDR3 extends over 13 amino acids. The germline V gene has CDR1 SGHAT and CDR2 FQNNGV. Trimming took off 7 bases at V and 3 bases at J, with 10 bases between the two ends. The CDR3 loop reads CASTWALYNEQFF. The DNA for the CDR3 is TGTGCCAGCACTTGGGCCCTCTACAATGAGCAGTTCTTC. Full variable domain (outside the CDR3, taken from reference TRBV11-2 and TRBJ2-1): EAGVAQSPRYKIIEKRQSVAFWCNPISGHATLYWYQQILGQGPKLLIQFQNNGVVDDSQLPKDRFSAERLKGVDSTLKIQPAKLEDSAVYLCASTWALYNEQFFGPGTRLTVL.

The V and J genes are TRBV4-3 and TRBJ2-1; 7 bases match TRBD1. The CDR3 has 16 amino acids. Germline CDR1 and CDR2: LGHNA and YSLEER. Trimming at V came to 6 bases and at J to 4 bases, leaving 12 bases not matched to a gene. In DNA form, the CDR3 reads TGCGCCAGCAGAGAGACCGGGACAGCGACTTACAATGAGCAGTTCTTC. Protein: CASRETGTATYNEQFF.